Listed below are T cell receptor beta chains from one sample, sequenced in a study of shared clonotypes between healthy human individuals. Profiling relied on immunoSEQ multiplex PCR, and the TCRdb table lists in-frame clones only, not all of them. The repertoire holds roughly 500,000 clones, with roughly four fifths as singletons. Sequencing used PBMCs. Receptors originate from a woman between 35 and 50 years old in good health. Some clones in this sample may be carry-over from other donors' samples. Both conserved end residues are part of each CDR3. A D gene is named only where the DNA matches it firmly. Where a row states a size, it is once, few, many or the class of an expanded clone; other rows omit it.

length	size	V	J	D	CDR3	DNA
18	few	TRBV11-2	TRBJ2-1	TRBD2	CASSLVSGRFRSYNEQFF	TGTGCCAGCAGCTTAGTAAGCGGGAGATTTAGATCCTACAATGAGCAGTTCTTC
16	.	TRBV29-1	TRBJ2-1	TRBD2	CSVSATDRSGRIEQFF	TGCAGCGTTTCGGCTACGGACCGTAGCGGGAGAATTGAGCAGTTCTTC
14	.	TRBV7-9	TRBJ1-4	TRBD1	CASSHDRGDEKLFF	TGTGCCAGCAGTCATGACAGGGGGGATGAAAAACTGTTTTTT
13	.	TRBV7-3	TRBJ2-1	.	CASSRDSDNEQFF	TGTGCCAGCAGCCGCGACAGCGACAATGAGCAGTTCTTC
16	medium-sized	TRBV7-2	TRBJ2-2	.	CASSLDSDLNTGELFF	TGTGCCAGCAGCCTGGACAGCGACCTTAACACCGGGGAGCTGTTTTTT
15	.	TRBV11-2	TRBJ2-1	.	CASSRLVGVANEQFF	TGTGCCAGCAGTCGGCTAGTGGGCGTGGCCAATGAGCAGTTCTTC
15	.	TRBV11-1	TRBJ2-7	.	CASSFNRLSSYEQYF	TGTGCCAGCAGCTTTAATAGGCTAAGCTCCTACGAGCAGTACTTC
13	.	TRBV9	TRBJ1-4	.	CASSVRPGSGLFF	TGTGCCAGCAGCGTCCGTCCCGGTTCGGGACTGTTTTTT
15	.	TRBV7-5	TRBJ2-1	.	CVRSQDAGHLGEQFF	TGTGTCAGAAGCCAGGATGCGGGACACCTTGGTGAGCAGTTCTTC
16	.	TRBV2	TRBJ2-5	TRBD2	CASSEDGRAKGETQYF	TGTGCCAGCAGTGAGGACGGGAGGGCAAAGGGAGAGACCCAGTACTTC
15	few	TRBV15	TRBJ1-1	.	CATSRDSGPGAEAFF	TGTGCCACCAGCAGAGATTCAGGGCCCGGCGCTGAAGCTTTCTTT
13	.	TRBV5-1	TRBJ2-5	TRBD1	CASQTGVQETQYF	TGCGCCAGCCAGACAGGGGTCCAAGAGACCCAGTACTTC
14	.	TRBV11-2	TRBJ1-1	.	CASSFYNRDTEAFF	TGTGCCAGCAGCTTCTATAACAGGGACACTGAAGCTTTCTTT
13	once	TRBV6-1	TRBJ2-5	.	CASSPVPPETQYF	TGTGCCAGCAGTCCCGTTCCCCCGGAGACCCAGTACTTC
16	.	TRBV5-1	TRBJ1-6	.	CASSLAGTVYNSPLHF	TGCGCCAGCAGCTTGGCCGGGACCGTCTATAATTCACCCCTCCACTTT
11	.	TRBV7-9	TRBJ2-7	.	CASSDTPWQYF	TGTGCCAGCAGCGACACTCCGTGGCAGTACTTC
16	.	TRBV9	TRBJ2-5	TRBD1	CASSSATGDIQETQYF	TGTGCCAGCAGCTCCGCAACAGGGGACATCCAAGAGACCCAGTACTTC
14	once	TRBV18	TRBJ2-7	TRBD1	CASSPAGGNYEQYF	TGTGCCAGCTCACCAGCAGGGGGCAACTACGAGCAGTACTTC
16	many	TRBV6-5	TRBJ2-5	.	CASSYSQRFGTETQYF	TGTGCCAGCAGTTACTCGCAGCGGTTCGGTACAGAGACCCAGTACTTC
14	.	TRBV18	TRBJ1-4	.	CASSPSQGNGKLFF	TGTGCCAGCTCACCGTCGCAGGGTAACGGAAAACTGTTTTTT
17	.	TRBV18	TRBJ1-5	.	CASSPGSGTENNQPQHF	TGTGCCAGCTCACCGGGTTCCGGGACGGAAAACAATCAGCCCCAGCATTTT
15	.	TRBV18	TRBJ1-5	.	CASSPQPGDNQPQHF	TGTGCCAGCTCACCCCAGCCTGGGGACAATCAGCCCCAGCATTTT
15	.	TRBV19	TRBJ1-2	TRBD1	CASRSTGGTNYGYTF	TGTGCCAGTAGATCTACAGGGGGCACGAACTATGGCTACACCTTC
13	.	TRBV18	TRBJ1-5	.	CASSPGSNQPQHF	TGTGCCAGCTCACCGGGTAGCAATCAGCCCCAGCATTTT
17	.	TRBV11-2	TRBJ1-3	.	CASSLVSEVLSGNTIYF	TGTGCCAGCAGCTTAGTTTCGGAAGTGCTCTCTGGAAACACCATATATTTT
14	.	TRBV7-2	TRBJ1-2	.	CASSPEGFDYGYTF	TGTGCCAGCAGCCCAGAGGGGTTCGACTATGGCTACACCTTC
15	.	TRBV5-6	TRBJ1-2	TRBD1	CASSSAGTGTQSYTF	TGTGCCAGCAGCTCAGCTGGGACAGGGACTCAGAGTTACACCTTC
13	.	TRBV28	TRBJ1-2	TRBD1	CASSEQGDYGYTF	TGTGCCAGCAGTGAACAGGGGGACTATGGCTACACCTTC
14	once	TRBV18	TRBJ1-2	TRBD1	CASSPGGQGNGYTF	TGTGCCAGCTCACCTGGGGGACAGGGGAATGGCTACACCTTC
15	.	TRBV27	TRBJ2-1	TRBD2	CASSSLAGGPDEQFF	TGTGCCAGCAGCTCCCTAGCGGGAGGGCCCGATGAGCAGTTCTTC
14	.	TRBV4-1	TRBJ1-2	.	CASSQEWRNYGYTF	TGCGCCAGCAGCCAAGAATGGCGCAACTATGGCTACACCTTC
17	.	TRBV28	TRBJ2-1	TRBD2	CASSLFRTSGRASASFF	TGTGCCAGCAGTTTGTTCAGGACTAGCGGGAGGGCCAGCGCCTCGTTCTTC
14	.	TRBV18	TRBJ1-1	.	CASSPPGRSTEAFF	TGTGCCAGCTCACCACCGGGCAGGAGCACTGAAGCTTTCTTT
15	.	TRBV28	TRBJ2-5	.	CASSSTPSLRETQYF	TGTGCCAGCAGCTCCACCCCTAGCCTTCGGGAGACCCAGTACTTC
11	.	TRBV28	TRBJ2-7	.	CASSLFYEQYF	TGTGCCAGCAGTTTATTTTACGAGCAGTACTTC
14	.	TRBV5-5	TRBJ1-2	.	CASSLAASNYGYTF	TGTGCCAGCAGCTTAGCAGCCTCTAACTATGGCTACACCTTC
14	.	TRBV25-1	TRBJ1-4	.	CASSEIGWGAELFF	TGTGCCAGCAGTGAAATCGGGTGGGGTGCGGAACTGTTTTTT
16	.	TRBV19	TRBJ2-3	.	CASSIDLLGDGDTQYF	TGTGCCAGTAGTATAGATCTATTAGGGGACGGAGATACGCAGTATTTT
13	.	TRBV18	TRBJ2-7	.	CASSPTRGYEQYF	TGTGCCAGCTCACCAACCCGGGGGTACGAGCAGTACTTC
16	.	TRBV5-4	TRBJ2-1	.	CASSLFSAGLKGEQFF	TGTGCCAGCAGCTTGTTTAGCGCCGGGCTTAAGGGTGAGCAGTTCTTC
13	.	TRBV18	TRBJ2-1	TRBD2	CASSPGLADEQFF	TGTGCCAGCTCACCCGGACTAGCCGATGAGCAGTTCTTC
16	few	TRBV30	TRBJ1-6	.	CAWSVLGAAGASPLHF	TGTGCCTGGAGTGTACTGGGGGCGGCAGGGGCCTCACCCCTCCACTTT
15	.	TRBV2	TRBJ2-7	TRBD2	CASSEKLAGIFEQYF	TGTGCCAGCAGTGAAAAGCTAGCGGGAATCTTCGAGCAGTACTTC
15	once	TRBV2	TRBJ2-1	TRBD1	CASREDRGGYNEQFF	TGTGCCAGCAGGGAGGACAGGGGGGGGTACAATGAGCAGTTCTTC
14	.	TRBV19	TRBJ1-2	TRBD1	CASSMNVGQEPYTF	TGTGCCAGTAGTATGAATGTCGGACAGGAACCCTACACCTTC
13	.	TRBV27	TRBJ2-7	.	CASSPGIPYEQYF	TGTGCCAGCAGTCCTGGTATCCCCTACGAGCAGTACTTC
15	.	TRBV19	TRBJ2-2	.	CASSRTARNTGELFF	TGTGCCAGCTCAAGGACGGCGAGAAACACCGGGGAGCTGTTTTTT
16	.	TRBV12-5	TRBJ2-1	TRBD2	CASGLVISGRADEQFF	TGTGCTAGTGGTTTGGTGATCAGCGGGAGGGCGGATGAGCAGTTCTTC
11	.	TRBV27	TRBJ2-3	.	CASGPRDTQYF	TGTGCCAGCGGTCCCCGGGATACGCAGTATTTT
15	.	TRBV19	TRBJ1-1	.	CASTSWGTRNTEAFF	TGTGCCAGTACCTCGTGGGGGACACGGAACACTGAAGCTTTCTTT
15	.	TRBV9	TRBJ2-1	.	CASSVARGAYNEQFF	TGTGCCAGCAGCGTAGCTCGCGGAGCATACAATGAGCAGTTCTTC
13	.	TRBV4-2	TRBJ1-1	TRBD1	CASSQGDRGRAFF	TGTGCCAGCAGCCAGGGAGACAGGGGAAGGGCTTTCTTT
16	.	TRBV9	TRBJ2-2	TRBD2	CASSVGGTTNTGELFF	TGTGCCAGCAGCGTAGGAGGGACTACGAACACCGGGGAGCTGTTTTTT
13	medium-sized	TRBV6-1	TRBJ1-5	.	CASSLEGSQPQHF	TGTGCCAGCAGTTTAGAGGGATCTCAGCCCCAGCATTTT
16	.	TRBV5-1	TRBJ1-5	.	CASSLDGGGGNQPQHF	TGCGCCAGCAGCTTGGATGGGGGAGGGGGCAATCAGCCCCAGCATTTT
14	.	TRBV28	TRBJ2-7	.	CASSLDRYSYEQYF	TGTGCCAGCAGTTTGGATAGGTACAGCTACGAGCAGTACTTC
13	.	TRBV4-2	TRBJ2-5	.	CASSTWGGETQYF	TGTGCCAGCAGCACATGGGGGGGCGAGACCCAGTACTTC
13	.	TRBV19	TRBJ1-1	.	CASSFRVGTEAFF	TGTGCCAGTAGTTTCCGGGTGGGCACTGAAGCTTTCTTT
16	.	TRBV11-2	TRBJ2-3	.	CASSPALALSTDTQYF	TGTGCCAGCAGCCCCGCCCTAGCGCTTAGCACAGATACGCAGTATTTT